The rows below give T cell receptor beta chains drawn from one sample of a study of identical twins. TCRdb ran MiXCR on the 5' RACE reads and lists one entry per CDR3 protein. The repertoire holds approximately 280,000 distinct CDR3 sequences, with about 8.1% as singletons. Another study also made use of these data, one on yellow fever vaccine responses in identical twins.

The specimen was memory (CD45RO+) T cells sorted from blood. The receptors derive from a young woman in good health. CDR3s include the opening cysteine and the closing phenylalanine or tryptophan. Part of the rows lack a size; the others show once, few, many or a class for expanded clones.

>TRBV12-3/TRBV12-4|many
CASLQGAGELFF
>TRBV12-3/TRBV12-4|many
CASSPWTGQAKNIQYF
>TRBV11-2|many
CASSEDSTDTQYF
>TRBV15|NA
CATSRVNQDSPLHF
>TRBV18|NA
CASSPPTSGTYEQYF
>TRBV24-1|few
CATSDSPGLARNNEQFF
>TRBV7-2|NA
CASSLAGTMNTEAFF
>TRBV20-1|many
CSARKNNQGSYNEQFF
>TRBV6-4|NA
CASSETGAMAGELFF
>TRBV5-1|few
CASSLPQGTNGANVLTF
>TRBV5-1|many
CASAGIGSAGANVLTF
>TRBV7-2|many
CASSLAHSSSYEQYF
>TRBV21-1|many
CASSKEETSGSLDEQYF
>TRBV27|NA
CASSLSGDNYNEQFF
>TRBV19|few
CASSIGLATIYNEQFF
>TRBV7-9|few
CASSSGTGDNEQFF
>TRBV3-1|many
CASSQGPTNTEAFF
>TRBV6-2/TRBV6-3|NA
CASSYQAGRVKNIQYF
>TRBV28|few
CASTRTGGRQFF
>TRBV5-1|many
CASATSGAGNEQFF
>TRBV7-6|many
CASSLKALAGPSTGELFF
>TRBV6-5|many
CASSYRDVRSGANVLTF
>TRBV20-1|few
CSAEQGPGAKNIQYF
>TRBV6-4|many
CASSPLAGGVNEQFF
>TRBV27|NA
CASNRLAGMLGNEQFF
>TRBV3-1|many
CASSIPGRNTEAFF
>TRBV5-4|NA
CASSYQPYSGGRVVTGELFF
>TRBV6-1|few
CASSPYSPYTGELFF
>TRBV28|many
CASSRGSLQGYSNQPQHF
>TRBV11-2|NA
CASSLDGQVHTEAFF
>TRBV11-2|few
CASSLTFGGQGNEQFF
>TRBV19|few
CASSIQYGNYGYTF
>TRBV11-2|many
CASSPIRAQGDGYTF
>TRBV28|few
CASSRGDRDRTYEQYF
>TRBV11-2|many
CASSPPGQGTEAFF
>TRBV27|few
CASSSWLSSTDTQYF
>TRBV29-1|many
CSVDSLSGTGVNEQFF
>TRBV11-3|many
CASSPAGVGYNEQFF
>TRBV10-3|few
CAISEIGTGELFF
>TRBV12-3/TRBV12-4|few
CASSLQDGGPQHF
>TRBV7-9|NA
CASSLLGDTEAFF
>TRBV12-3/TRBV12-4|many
CASSRSRQTEAFF
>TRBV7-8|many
CASSLAGPTTNEKLFF
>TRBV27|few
CASSARDRGRETQYF
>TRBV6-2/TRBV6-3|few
CASRAGTSVIGGELFF
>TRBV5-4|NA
CASSFDPRQGNEQFF
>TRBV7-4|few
CASSFSDRTVGSPLHF